The 7 T cell receptor beta chains listed next were all sequenced from one sample in a study of OX40 agonist ivuxolimab in advanced cancers. The data were produced by immunoSEQ multiplex PCR, yet TCRdb's version contains in-frame clones alone and is incomplete. The data contain 65,000 to 95,000 clones, around 90% of them seen just once; the ten biggest clones take up about 0.2%. The material sequenced was CD4+ or CD8+ T cells sorted from blood, taken in a trial of the OX40 agonist ivuxolimab. These receptors all come from an adult with an advanced solid tumor such as melanoma, head and neck, liver or kidney cancer.

The rearrangement uses TRBV6-5 and TRBJ2-3; D unclear. The germline V gene has CDR1 MNHEY and CDR2 SVGAGI. This CDR3 has 15 residues. With 2 bases removed from V and 2 bases from J, the gap between germline ends came to 11 bases. CDR3 nucleotides: TGTGCCAGCAGTTACGATGGTAGTGTCACAGATACGCAGTATTTT. The encoded protein is CASSYDGSVTDTQYF.

The chain has TRBV27 and TRBJ2-5; TRBD2 agrees at 12 bases. Germline CDR1 reads MNHEY; CDR2 reads SMNVEV (reference sequence). The J segment lost 4 bases and the V segment lost 6 bases, leaving 3 bases of the junction unmatched. This CDR3 has 14 amino acids. The CDR3 DNA follows: TGTGCCAGCAGCTCGGGACTAGCGGGAGAGACCCAGTACTTC. Protein sequence: CASSSGLAGETQYF.

The chain recombines TRBV21-1 with TRBJ1-1; TRBD1 is the table's D call, not checked against the DNA. TRBV21-1 corresponds to a pseudogene. There are 13 residues in the CDR3. The CDR3 nucleotides are TGTGCCAGCAGCAAAAGGGGATTGACTGAAGCTTTCTTT. It codes for CASSKRGLTEAFF.

This clone was detected only once. The chain couples TRBV5-8 to TRBJ2-7; D may correspond to TRBD1 or TRBD2 (5 bases each). The germline V gene encodes CDR1 SGHTS and CDR2 YDEGEE. The CDR3 runs to 14 residues. The ends were cut back, 1 base at V and 7 bases at J, with 15 bases in the middle. This CDR3 reads CASSLLGDLGEQYF. The DNA of the CDR3 is TGTGCCAGCAGCTTGCTAGGGGACCTAGGGGAGCAGTACTTC.

The chain couples TRBV2 to TRBJ2-5; 7 bases align to TRBD2. The germline gives CDR1 SNHLY, CDR2 FYNNEI. This CDR3 is built from 16 residues. V lost 1 base, J lost 7 bases, and 12 bases stayed unmatched. The DNA for the CDR3 is TGTGCCAGCAGTGAAGGGGGAGGGCTTAGTGGCGGGACCCAGTACTTC. Residues: CASSEGGGLSGGTQYF.

J is TRBJ2-7 and V is TRBV7-2; no firm D call. This CDR3 region has 11 residues. Germline V CDR1 and CDR2: SGHTA, FQGNSA. The V end lost 5 bases, the J end lost 5 bases, and 7 bases lay between the germline ends. In DNA, the CDR3 is TGTGCCAGCAGCCAGACCCACGAGCAGTACTTC. It is translated as CASSQTHEQYF.

The chain joins TRBV13 to TRBJ2-7, with 11 bases lining up with TRBD2. The CDR3 consists of 17 residues. Germline V gives CDR1 PRHDT, CDR2 FYEKMQ (reference sequence). Trimming took 6 bases from V and 3 from J; bases not matched to a gene: 13. CDR3 bases: TGTGCCAGCAGTCCAAATCGACTAGCGGGGAACCTCTACGAGCAGTACTTC. This codes for CASSPNRLAGNLYEQYF.